These T cell receptor beta chains were read from a single sample in a study of shared clonotypes between healthy human individuals. Profiled with immunoSEQ multiplex PCR; TCRdb holds only in-frame clones, not every one. The sample shows 2 million or so clones, around 95% of them seen only once. The material sequenced was naive CD4+ T cells sorted from blood. The receptors here all came from a man aged 18 to 29 in good health. CDR3s include the opening cysteine and the closing phenylalanine or tryptophan. D genes are given only for firm matches. For some rows the clone size is stated as once, few or many, or as a class when expanded; others skip it.

TRBV2	15	.	TRBD2	TRBJ2-5	TGTGCCAGCAGTCGGGTAGCGGGGGGCCGGGAGACCCAGTACTTC	CASSRVAGGRETQYF
TRBV6-1	13	.	.	TRBJ1-4	TGTGCCAGCAAACGACAGGCTAATGAAAAACTGTTTTTT	CASKRQANEKLFF
TRBV14	15	.	.	TRBJ2-5	TGTGCCAGCAGCCGCCTTGTAGGCAGGGGAGAGACCCAGTACTTC	CASSRLVGRGETQYF
TRBV7-2	15	.	.	TRBJ2-7	TGTGCCAGCAGCTTAGCGGGCCCAGCCTCCTACGAGCAGTACTTC	CASSLAGPASYEQYF
TRBV29-1	12	.	.	TRBJ2-3	TGCAGCGTCGCTACAGGGATGGATACGCAGTATTTT	CSVATGMDTQYF
TRBV4-2	16	.	.	TRBJ2-7	TGTGCCAGCAGCCAAGATCTTTCTAGAGGGTCCTACGAGCAGTACTTC	CASSQDLSRGSYEQYF
TRBV7-8	15	once	.	TRBJ2-7	TGTGCCAGCAGCCCCCCACTAGGGGTATTCTACGAGCAGTACTTC	CASSPPLGVFYEQYF
TRBV5-4	14	.	.	TRBJ1-2	TGTGCCAGCAGCTTCGGGGCCGAACCCTATGGCTACACCTTC	CASSFGAEPYGYTF
TRBV5-6	13	.	.	TRBJ1-4	TGTGCCAGCAGCAGTGGGCCGGATGAAAAACTGTTTTTT	CASSSGPDEKLFF
TRBV18	16	.	TRBD2	TRBJ2-1	TGTGCCAGCTCAGGAAGGGAACTAGCGCGAATCAATGAGCAGTTCTTC	CASSGRELARINEQFF
TRBV4-1	14	.	TRBD2	TRBJ2-5	TGCGCCAGCAGCCAAGTAGCGGGCTTAGAGACCCAGTACTTC	CASSQVAGLETQYF
TRBV9	16	.	.	TRBJ2-6	TGTGCCAGCAGCGCACCCCTGGGCTCTGGGGCCAACGTCCTGACTTTC	CASSAPLGSGANVLTF
TRBV19	15	.	.	TRBJ1-1	TGTGCCAGTAGTTACGTTCAGGGCGTCGGCACTGAAGCTTTCTTT	CASSYVQGVGTEAFF
TRBV9	16	.	TRBD1	TRBJ2-1	TGTGCCAGCAGCGCACCCGGGACAGGATCCTACAATGAGCAGTTCTTC	CASSAPGTGSYNEQFF
TRBV9	15	.	TRBD1	TRBJ2-1	TGTGCCAGCAGCCAGGGGGAAATGGGCTACAATGAGCAGTTCTTC	CASSQGEMGYNEQFF
TRBV27	16	.	.	TRBJ1-1	TGTGCCAGCAGTCCGACATCCCGATTGATGAACACTGAAGCTTTCTTT	CASSPTSRLMNTEAFF
TRBV2	15	.	TRBD1	TRBJ1-2	TGTGCCAGCAGAGAGGGGACAGGACCCGCTATTGGCTACACCTTC	CASREGTGPAIGYTF
TRBV18	15	.	.	TRBJ2-1	TGTGCCAGCTCACCACCAGGCCCCAGGGGCAATGAGCAGTTCTTC	CASSPPGPRGNEQFF
TRBV18	15	.	.	TRBJ2-1	TGTGCCAGCTCACCGTTAGCGGACGTGGAAAATGAGCAGTTCTTC	CASSPLADVENEQFF
TRBV30	14	once	TRBD1	TRBJ2-5	TGTGCCTGGAGTCCAGGGCGACAGGGAGAGACCCAGTACTTC	CAWSPGRQGETQYF
TRBV6-6	13	.	.	TRBJ1-1	TGTGCCAGCGCCCAGCCTGTGGGCACTGAAGCTTTCTTT	CASAQPVGTEAFF
TRBV10-3	12	.	.	TRBJ1-1	TGTGCCATCAGCCCGAGCGGGGCCGAAGCTTTCTTT	CAISPSGAEAFF
TRBV19	16	.	TRBD1	TRBJ1-6	TGTGCCAGTAGTACCCTGGGACAGTTTCCAAATTCACCCCTCCACTTT	CASSTLGQFPNSPLHF
TRBV5-1	16	.	.	TRBJ2-7	TGCGCCAGCAGCCCCTCCCCCTCCATGGGGATCTACGAGCAGTACTTC	CASSPSPSMGIYEQYF
TRBV7-2	13	.	.	TRBJ1-1	TGTGCCAGCAGCATAGCCACAGGGTTTGGAGCTTTCTTT	CASSIATGFGAFF
TRBV10-3	14	once	.	TRBJ2-2	TGTGCCATCAGTGAGTCCAGGTCCACCGGGGAGCTGTTTTTT	CAISESRSTGELFF
TRBV6-5	12	once	.	TRBJ1-1	TGTGCCAGCAGGACTCCCAACACTGAAGCTTTCTTT	CASRTPNTEAFF
TRBV7-9	16	.	.	TRBJ1-3	TGTGCCAGCAGCTTTCGGACAGACCACTCTGGAAACACCATATATTTT	CASSFRTDHSGNTIYF
TRBV18	15	.	.	TRBJ2-2	TGTGCCAGCTCACTTCACGGTCCTAACACCGGGGAGCTGTTTTTT	CASSLHGPNTGELFF
TRBV6-6	14	.	.	TRBJ1-5	TGTGCCAGCACGCAAGGGGGGGAGGCTCAGCCCCAGCATTTT	CASTQGGEAQPQHF
TRBV7-2	12	.	.	TRBJ2-3	TGTGCCAGCAGCCCGAGGACAGATACGCAGTATTTT	CASSPRTDTQYF
TRBV2	11	.	.	TRBJ2-7	TGTGCCAGCAGCATACGGGAACCCTCGTACTTC	CASSIREPSYF
TRBV15	13	.	.	TRBJ2-2	TGTGCCACCAGCTATGGGGTGGGCGGGGAGCTGTTTTTT	CATSYGVGGELFF
TRBV29-1	16	.	TRBD1	TRBJ1-4	TGCAGCGTTGAAAGCCCCCGACAGGGGTTAGGTGAAAAACTGTTTTTT	CSVESPRQGLGEKLFF
TRBV5-4	14	.	.	TRBJ2-5	TGTGCCAGCAGCAGAGGACTGGCCCAAGAGACCCAGTACTTC	CASSRGLAQETQYF
TRBV10-3	12	once	.	TRBJ2-1	TGTGCCATCAGCGACCGGGACAATGAGCAGTTCTTC	CAISDRDNEQFF
TRBV7-9	14	.	TRBD1	TRBJ1-4	TGTGCCAGCAGCTCGACAGGGGGCGGTGAAAAACTGTTTTTT	CASSSTGGGEKLFF
TRBV6-1	14	.	.	TRBJ1-6	TGTGCCAGCAGTGCGACGGACAGAAATTCACCCCTCCACTTT	CASSATDRNSPLHF
TRBV6-6	14	.	.	TRBJ2-5	TGTGCCAGCAGCCCGACAGGAGCCCAAGAGACCCAGTACTTC	CASSPTGAQETQYF
TRBV7-2	16	.	TRBD1	TRBJ1-2	TGTGCCAGCAGCTTAGTTGGGACAGGGGGCCTCTATGGCTACACCTTC	CASSLVGTGGLYGYTF
TRBV4-1	15	.	.	TRBJ1-2	TGCGCCAGCAGCCAAGCCCCGGACAGTAACTATGGCTACACCTTC	CASSQAPDSNYGYTF
TRBV4-1	13	.	.	TRBJ2-7	TGCGCCAGCAGCTCTGGGGTCCCCTACGAGCAGTACTTC	CASSSGVPYEQYF
TRBV13	16	.	TRBD2	TRBJ2-3	TGTGCCAGCAGCGCAGGACTAGCGGGCCTCACAGATACGCAGTATTTT	CASSAGLAGLTDTQYF
TRBV11-2	15	.	.	TRBJ2-2	TGTGCCAGCAGCTTAGGACAGGAGAACACCGGGGAGCTGTTTTTT	CASSLGQENTGELFF
TRBV10-3	13	.	TRBD1	TRBJ2-7	TGTGCCATCGGACAGGGGCCGTTGTACGAGCAGTACTTC	CAIGQGPLYEQYF
TRBV5-4	14	.	.	TRBJ2-7	TGTGCCAGCAGCCCAGGGCTCGAGGTCTACGAGCAGTACTTC	CASSPGLEVYEQYF
TRBV6-5	15	few	.	TRBJ1-5	TGTGCCAGCAGTTACTCGAGCAGGGAGAATCAGCCCCAGCATTTT	CASSYSSRENQPQHF
TRBV28	17	.	.	TRBJ2-5	TGTGCCAGCAGTTTATCTAGCGAGGGCGCGGGGCAAGAGACCCAGTACTTC	CASSLSSEGAGQETQYF
TRBV29-1	14	.	TRBD1	TRBJ2-7	TGCAGCGTAGTACGGGACAGGGAGCCCTACGAGCAGTACTTC	CSVVRDREPYEQYF
TRBV2	15	.	.	TRBJ1-2	TGTGCCAGCGTGAAAACTAAGGGGACCAGTTTTGCCTGCACCTTC	CASVKTKGTSFACTF
TRBV11-2	19	.	TRBD2	TRBJ2-3	TGTGCCAGCAGCGCGCCGGGACTAGCGGTACCCTTACTCACAGATACGCAGTATTTT	CASSAPGLAVPLLTDTQYF
TRBV7-7	13	.	.	TRBJ2-2	TGTGCTAGCAGCTCTACTAGTGCCGGGGAGCTGTTTTTT	CASSSTSAGELFF
TRBV5-1	15	.	TRBD1	TRBJ1-1	TGCGCCAGCAGCTTGGTAGGGGGACAGGCGGCTGAAGCTTTCTTT	CASSLVGGQAAEAFF
TRBV6-6	13	.	.	TRBJ1-2	TGTGCCAGCAGTTACGGGCGGAACTATGGCTACACCTTC	CASSYGRNYGYTF